This T cell receptor beta chain is drawn from a study of shared clonotypes between healthy human individuals. Notes on the study in general: Depth was large, yet rarefaction showed that sorted-subset sequencing was incomplete.

Each subset's genomic DNA was shared equally among a number of immunoSEQ plates. Template for every sorted-subset replicate PCR totaled approximately 200 ng DNA, around 33,000 T cell genomes. Sequencing used immunoSEQ multiplex PCR; TCRdb keeps in-frame clones, though not all of them. The sample lists millions of clones, 85% to 95% occurring once. To note about this clone: Antigen specificity is unknown.

The V gene end was trimmed by 0 bases and the J gene end by 6 bases; junction bases not matched to a gene: 7. Germline assignment: CDR1 ENHRY and CDR2 SYGVKD. The CDR3 has 15 amino acids. This chain links TRBV10-3 with TRBJ1-2; the match to TRBD1 covers 7 bases. The sample comprised naive CD4+ T cells sorted from blood. The subset: CD45RA+ positively selected. The clonotype comes from a man aged 18 to 29 in good health. CDR3 sequence (DNA): TGTGCCATCAGTGAGTCGACTCGAGGGGGCAATGGCTACACCTTC. Translating it yields CAISESTRGGNGYTF.